This T cell receptor (beta chain) was captured in a study of siplizumab effects on memory and regulatory T cells. With regard to this clone: Antigen unknown.

This CDR3 region has 13 residues. In germline, CDR1 is SGHDT, CDR2 YYEEEE. With 1 base clipped from V and 10 bases from J, the junction kept 4 bases outside the gene matches. Study-wide results and limits: Alloreactive sequences traceable to unstimulated CD4+ memory cells declined significantly under siplizumab.

Data came from immunoSEQ multiplex PCR; TCRdb stores just in-frame clones and leaves some out. The table has approximately 100,000 clones, over 90% seen once. Sequences were obtained from Tregs sorted from blood. The genes are TRBV5-6 and TRBJ1-2; TRBD1 matches 10 bases. The sequence derives from a human donor in good health. The DNA for the CDR3 is TGTGCCAGCAGCTTGTTGACAGGGGGCTCCTACACCTTC. Protein: CASSLLTGGSYTF.